This T cell receptor beta chain was captured in a study of radiation and T cells in renal cell carcinoma. Study conclusions and caveats: Sampling covered only approximately 1 g of each tumor.

Points on this clone: Its antigen is undetermined.

This CDR3 is 16 amino acids long. Looked up from germline, CDR1 is SGDLS and CDR2 is YYNGEE. V was cut by 2 bases and J by 6 bases, with 18 bases left in between. Regarding treatment: treatment-naive control, cytoreductive nephrectomy. Sequenced by immunoSEQ multiplex PCR; TCRdb stores in-frame clones only, minus some. The sample has 24,000 or so clones; approximately 54% are singletons. The chain carries TRBV9 and TRBJ2-1, with D possibly TRBD2 on 7 matching bases. The source material was tumor tissue, sampled from a patient whose treatment was nephrectomy without radiotherapy. This clonotype was sampled from a human donor with renal cell carcinoma. The CDR3 coding sequence is TGTGCCAGCAGCGTTCTCATGGGGGGGCCGAGCAATGAGCAGTTCTTC. It yields the protein CASSVLMGGPSNEQFF.